These 29 T cell receptor beta chains were sequenced from one sample in a study of identical twins. TCRdb fed the 5' RACE reads into MiXCR, producing one record per CDR3 protein. The data hold some 300,000 distinct CDR3 sequences, with more than 9% observed a single time. In addition, the sample was reused for a study of yellow fever vaccine responses in identical twins.

Sequenced material: CD8+ T cells sorted from blood. Every receptor here comes from a young woman in good health.

In DNA, the CDR3 is TGTGCCAGCAGCCGGGCCTTCAATGAGCAGTTCTTC. As protein: CASSRAFNEQFF. This chain connects TRBV5-6 to TRBJ2-1; unclear D gene. V was shortened by 4 bases and J by 6 bases, with 8 bases between the two germline ends. Germline V CDR1 and CDR2: SGHDT, YYEEEE. The CDR3 runs 12 residues. Full variable domain (remainder filled in from reference TRBV5-6 and TRBJ2-1): DAGVTQSPTHLIKTRGQQVTLRCSPKSGHDTVSWYQQALGQGPQFIFQYYEEEERQRGNFPDRFSGHQFPNYSSELNVNALLLGDSALYLCASSRAFNEQFFGPGTRLTVL.

This clonotype was seen more than once but under ten times. V usage is TRBV4-2 and J usage is TRBJ2-5, with TRBD2 matching 7 bases. Germline loops: CDR1 LGHNA, CDR2 YNFKEQ. Unmatched junction bases numbered 14, after V lost 1 base and J lost 3 bases. The CDR3 runs to 18 residues. CDR3 coding DNA: TGTGCCAGCAGCCAAGTTGTTGGCGGGGGAGGCGAGAAAGAGACCCAGTACTTC. Amino acid sequence: CASSQVVGGGGEKETQYF.

The chain uses TRBV3-1 and TRBJ2-7; TRBD1 matches at 10 bases. Looked up from germline, CDR1 is LGHDT and CDR2 is YNNKEL (reference sequence). The CDR3 is 14 amino acids. V lost 5 bases to trimming and J lost 6 bases; unmatched junction nucleotides: 7. The CDR3 DNA reads as TGTGCCAGCAGCTCGGGACAGGGGATCAGCGAGCAGTACTTC. This gives the protein CASSSGQGISEQYF.

This clonotype was seen only a few times. The J gene is TRBJ2-1, the V gene TRBV7-8; either TRBD1 or TRBD2 may fit D (5 bases each). The V and J ends lost 6 bases and 8 bases respectively, with 23 bases between them. CDR1 and CDR2 from the germline V gene are SGHVS and FQNEAQ. CDR3 size: 16 residues. CDR3: CASRLGTAGLRDEQFF. DNA for the CDR3: TGTGCCAGCAGACTAGGGACGGCCGGTTTACGGGATGAGCAGTTCTTC.

V and J are TRBV12-5 and TRBJ1-4, with D possibly being TRBD1 (6 bases). Germline V gene sequence: CDR1 LGHNT, CDR2 FRNRAP. Between the trimmed V and J ends, which lost 3 bases and 4 bases, there was a span of 15 bases. The CDR3 spans 16 residues. CDR3 loop: CASGFLLDSSNEKLFF. CDR3 in DNA: TGTGCTAGTGGTTTCCTACTGGACAGCAGTAATGAAAAACTGTTTTTT.

The V gene is TRBV12-3 or TRBV12-4, the J gene TRBJ2-5; 9 bases agree with TRBD1. The CDR3 runs 15 residues. V lost 5 bases to trimming and J lost 4 bases; unmatched junction nucleotides: 8. The CDR3 here is CASSLTGGAGETQYF. The CDR3 region has the DNA TGTGCCAGCAGTCTCACAGGGGGCGCCGGAGAGACCCAGTACTTC.

The gene calls are TRBV4-2 and TRBJ2-1, with D perhaps matching TRBD1 or TRBD2 (5 bases each). The CDR3 is 15 residues long. The germline CDR1 and CDR2 sequences are LGHNA and YNFKEQ. Trimming removed 0 bases from V and 9 bases from J, with 15 bases in between. The chain's CDR3 is CASSQEEGFGGEQFF. CDR3 bases: TGTGCCAGCAGCCAAGAGGAAGGGTTTGGGGGTGAGCAGTTCTTC.

This clonotype was recorded a few times. The chain recombines TRBV7-4 with TRBJ1-6; D might be TRBD1 (6 bases). Trimming removed 5 bases from V and 4 bases from J, with 21 bases in between. This CDR3 region has 18 residues. CDR1 is SGHVT, CDR2 SQSDAQ, per germline. CDR3 sequence (DNA): TGTGCCAGCAGCCGCCGGACAAGGGAAGGGGGATATAATTCACCCCTCCACTTT. Its protein is CASSRRTREGGYNSPLHF.

This clonotype was counted only a few times. J is TRBJ2-4 and V is TRBV6-5; 9 bases match TRBD1. V lost 1 base to trimming and J lost 6 bases; unmatched junction nucleotides: 1. The CDR3 has 14 residues. Germline V CDR1 and CDR2: MNHEY, SVGAGI. CDR3 coding DNA: TGTGCCAGCAGTTACTTGGGACAGGGAAACATTCAGTACTTC. This codes for CASSYLGQGNIQYF.

As concerns this clonotype: The junction and the germline gene differ at one end; a read error may be behind it. The gene calls are TRBV28 and TRBJ2-1; 9 bases line up with TRBD1. CDR1 is MDHEN and CDR2 is SYDVKM in the germline V gene. The CDR3 totals 16 residues. The CDR3 protein is CASSLWWDRVYKEQFF. Written as DNA, the CDR3 is TGTGCCAGCAGTTTATGGTGGGACAGGGTCTACAAAGAGCAGTTCTTC.

The table lists this clonotype with a few counts. The rearrangement joins TRBV24-1 to TRBJ2-2; D is uncertain. This CDR3 region has 15 residues. Germline CDR1 reads KGHDR; CDR2 reads SFDVKD. V lost 4 bases and J lost 6, with 14 bases in between. In nucleotides, the CDR3 is TGTGCCACCAGTGACTACGACTTTGCTCCCGGGGAGCTGTTTTTT. Its protein is CATSDYDFAPGELFF.

V usage is TRBV9 and J usage is TRBJ1-6, with D perhaps TRBD1 (5 bases). This CDR3 spans 15 amino acids. CDR1 SGDLS and CDR2 YYNGEE come from the germline V gene. V lost 4 bases and J lost 7, with 15 bases in between. CDR3 DNA sequence: TGTGCCAGCAGCTCCCGCTTGGGGACGAATTCACCCCTCCACTTT. It is translated as CASSSRLGTNSPLHF.

The V gene is TRBV10-3, the J gene TRBJ2-1, with D perhaps matching TRBD1 or TRBD2 (5 bases each). Germline V gives CDR1 ENHRY, CDR2 SYGVKD. V gave up 6 bases and J gave up 7 bases, with 10 bases separating them. The CDR3 totals 12 residues. CDR3 DNA: TGTGCCATCAGGGACGAGGGGAATGAGCAGTTCTTC. Translated, it gives CAIRDEGNEQFF.

In nucleotides, the CDR3 is TGTGCCAGCAGTTTAGTGTGGGGCGAGCAGTACTTC. Its translation is CASSLVWGEQYF. This sequence joins TRBV28 and TRBJ2-7, with no clear D. Germline-derived CDR1 and CDR2 are MDHEN and SYDVKM. The CDR3 covers 12 residues. Trimming took off 2 bases at V and 6 bases at J, with 8 bases between the two ends.

The rearrangement uses TRBV7-9 and TRBJ2-1; TRBD1 matches at 10 bases. The CDR3 contains 15 residues. From germline, CDR1 is SEHNR and CDR2 FQNEAQ (reference sequence). V was pared by 4 bases and J by 7 bases, with 7 bases of the junction left unmatched. The CDR3 bases are TGTGCCAGCAGCTCGCGACAGGGGGCCGCGAATGAGCAGTTCTTC. Translation gives CASSSRQGAANEQFF.

At least ten counts were recorded for this clonotype. The chain carries TRBV12-3 or TRBV12-4 and TRBJ2-5; unclear D gene. This CDR3 is 15 amino acids long. The V end lost 2 bases, the J end lost 5 bases, and 15 bases lay between the germline ends. CDR3 in amino acids: CASSLKNRRSETQYF. The CDR3 region has the DNA TGTGCCAGCAGTTTAAAAAACCGGAGATCGGAGACCCAGTACTTC.

This chain joins TRBV28 and TRBJ2-7; 8 positions agree with TRBD1. The CDR3 consists of 15 residues. V dropped 4 bases and J dropped 3; count of bases not matched to a gene: 8. Germline CDR1 MDHEN, CDR2 SYDVKM. CDR3 in DNA: TGTGCCAGCAGTTCCCGACTGACAGGGGACTACGAGCAGTACTTC. This gives the protein CASSSRLTGDYEQYF.

The chain combines TRBV12-3 or TRBV12-4 with TRBJ2-5; D is undetermined. CDR3 length: 14 amino acids. V lost 3 bases and J lost 5, with 13 bases in between. The CDR3 loop is CASSFHPDRETQYF. The DNA of the CDR3 is TGTGCCAGCAGTTTCCATCCAGACCGGGAGACCCAGTACTTC.

In this sample, this clonotype turned up a few times. V usage is TRBV3-1 and J usage is TRBJ2-7; D gene uncertain. CDR3 length: 12 residues. CDR1 is LGHDT and CDR2 is YNNKEL in the germline V gene (reference sequence). V was cut by 4 bases and J by 4 bases, with 8 bases left in between. The chain's CDR3 is CASSPWGYEQYF. CDR3 DNA: TGTGCCAGCAGCCCCTGGGGATACGAGCAGTACTTC.

The V and J genes are TRBV20-1 and TRBJ1-5; D is possibly TRBD1 (5 bases). Germline V lookup: CDR1 DFQATT, CDR2 SNEGSKA (reference sequence). Trimming shortened V by 1 base and J by 2 bases, and 9 bases separated the two germline ends. The CDR3 has 14 amino acids. The CDR3 is CSARGGLGNQPQHF. In nucleotides, the CDR3 is TGCAGTGCTAGAGGGGGCTTGGGCAATCAGCCCCAGCATTTT.

The table lists this clonotype with a few counts. The chain links TRBV12-3 or TRBV12-4 to TRBJ2-1, with 9 bases that match TRBD2. The V and J ends lost 4 bases and 5 bases, in that order; junction bases with no gene match: 12. This CDR3 is built from 17 residues. CDR3 in DNA: TGTGCCAGCAGTTCCGGGACTAGCAATTTGAGAGACAATGAGCAGTTCTTC. Encoded protein: CASSSGTSNLRDNEQFF.

This clonotype was seen more than once but under ten times. This rearrangement joins TRBV28 to TRBJ1-1, with TRBD1 identical over 9 bases. This CDR3 has 17 amino acids. The V gene end was trimmed by 2 bases and the J gene end by 4 bases; junction bases not matched to a gene: 11. Germline values: CDR1 MDHEN, CDR2 SYDVKM. This CDR3 is CASSLGRTGVQGTEAFF. CDR3 DNA: TGTGCCAGCAGTTTAGGAAGGACAGGGGTTCAGGGCACTGAAGCTTTCTTT.

The V call is TRBV5-1, the J call TRBJ2-7; maybe TRBD1 (6 bases). The V gene's germline CDR1 is SGHRS and CDR2 YFSETQ. CDR3 length: 15 amino acids. V lost 2 bases to trimming and J lost 3 bases, with 15 bases between them. CDR3 protein: CASSFRQGPLYEQYF. The DNA for the CDR3 is TGCGCCAGCAGCTTCCGGCAGGGGCCGCTCTACGAGCAGTACTTC.

This clonotype was seen only a few times. This chain uses TRBV7-8 with TRBJ2-4; a possible D gene is TRBD1 (6 bases). The CDR3 is 14 residues long. The germline V gene has CDR1 SGHVS and CDR2 FQNEAQ. Trimming pared 5 bases from V and 2 bases from J, leaving 10 bases between. The CDR3: CASSPGATKNIQYF. The CDR3 DNA is TGTGCCAGCAGCCCAGGGGCGACCAAAAACATTCAGTACTTC.

The rearrangement uses TRBV10-3 and TRBJ1-3; D possibly corresponds to TRBD1 (5 bases). The CDR3 spans 15 residues. Germline values: CDR1 ENHRY, CDR2 SYGVKD. V lost 2 bases and J 2 bases, leaving 10 bases between the germline ends. CDR3 region: CAISEIGGTGNTIYF. Written as DNA, the CDR3 is TGTGCCATCAGTGAGATTGGGGGAACTGGAAACACCATATATTTT.

This clonotype was seen repeatedly, ten times or more. The chain links TRBV28 to TRBJ2-7; D is possibly TRBD1 (6 bases). Germline lookup yields CDR1 MDHEN and CDR2 SYDVKM. Deletions cut 6 bases from V and 3 bases from J, with 18 bases between. There are 15 residues in the CDR3. CDR3 sequence (DNA): TGTGCCAGCAGCTCGGGGTCGGACAGAATCTACGAGCAGTACGTC. This sequence encodes CASSSGSDRIYEQYV.

Only a few counts were recorded for this clonotype. This sequence joins TRBV7-9 and TRBJ2-1; D not resolved. CDR1 and CDR2 (germline): SEHNR, FQNEAQ (reference sequence). Trimming took off 1 base at V and 7 bases at J, with 8 bases between the two ends. This CDR3 spans 13 amino acids. The CDR3 bases are TGTGCCAGCAGCTTAGGGACCCAAAATGAGCAGTTCTTC. Amino acid sequence: CASSLGTQNEQFF.

This clonotype was detected a few times. DNA for the CDR3: TGTGCCAGCAGTCCCCCTTGGACTAGCGGGGGGGTCGGGGAGCTGTTTTTT. Its protein is CASSPPWTSGGVGELFF. The chain has TRBV27 and TRBJ2-2; 15 bases are shared with TRBD2. The J segment lost 7 bases and the V segment lost 5 bases, leaving 8 bases of the junction unmatched. CDR3 length equals 17 residues. Germline-derived CDR1 and CDR2 are MNHEY and SMNVEV (reference sequence).

Worth noting for this clonotype: The junction and the germline gene differ at one end; a read error may be behind it. V and J are TRBV2 and TRBJ2-7, with 10 bases aligning to TRBD1. The CDR3 is 10 residues long. CDR1 SNHLY and CDR2 FYNNEI come from the germline V gene. The CDR3 loop reads CASSDDRGLF. The CDR3 DNA follows: TGTGCCAGCAGTGATGACAGGGGGCTTTTC.